A selection of T cell receptor beta chains follows, all from one sample in a study of T cell responses to AZD1222 COVID-19 vaccine. Sequencing used immunoSEQ multiplex PCR; TCRdb keeps in-frame clones, though not all of them. The table has approximately 150,000 clones, around 88% seen once. The starting material was peripheral blood, obtained on day 0 of MenACWY control vaccination. The receptors originated from an adult in good health. Both conserved end residues are part of each CDR3. A D gene is named only where the DNA matches it firmly. Size values are once, few and many counts, or a class for expanded clones, and some rows have none.

v_gene,abundance,d_gene,j_gene,CDR3aa,CDR3nt
TRBV9,-,TRBD1,TRBJ1-2,CASSVGSRTGIDGYTF,TGTGCCAGCAGCGTAGGGTCCCGGACAGGTATTGATGGCTACACCTTC
TRBV7-2,-,-,TRBJ2-7,CASSFHRDPALEQYF,TGTGCCAGCAGCTTTCACCGGGACCCGGCCCTCGAGCAGTACTTC
TRBV19,-,TRBD2,TRBJ2-2,CASSIPTSGRPNTGELFF,TGTGCCAGTAGTATCCCGACTAGCGGGAGACCCAACACCGGGGAGCTGTTTTTT
TRBV5-6,-,-,TRBJ1-1,CASNPDPTGNTEAFF,TGTGCCAGCAACCCCGACCCGACAGGGAACACTGAAGCTTTCTTT
TRBV4-2,few,-,TRBJ2-7,CASSQDGGGAYEQYF,TGTGCCAGCAGCCAAGATGGAGGGGGAGCCTACGAGCAGTACTTC
TRBV6-5,once,TRBD1,TRBJ1-2,CASSYESRGPDGYTF,TGTGCCAGCAGTTACGAATCCAGGGGGCCCGATGGCTACACCTTC
TRBV27,-,TRBD1,TRBJ2-5,CASSGGTGGFVTQYF,TGTGCCAGCAGCGGCGGGACAGGGGGGTTTGTGACCCAGTACTTC
TRBV2,few,-,TRBJ1-3,CASSARPSRSGNTIYF,TGTGCCAGCAGTGCGAGGCCAAGTAGATCTGGAAACACCATATATTTT
TRBV6-5,once,-,TRBJ1-1,CASSPGNTEAFF,TGTGCCAGCAGCCCAGGTAACACTGAAGCTTTCTTT
TRBV7-8,-,-,TRBJ1-1,CASLGQGTEAFF,TGTGCCAGCCTCGGGCAGGGAACTGAAGCTTTCTTT
TRBV5-1,-,-,TRBJ2-2,CASSRTAGNTGELFF,TGCGCCAGCAGCAGGACAGCGGGGAACACCGGGGAGCTGTTTTTT
TRBV30,-,TRBD1,TRBJ2-6,CAWHRGSSGANVLTF,TGTGCCTGGCACAGGGGGTCCTCTGGGGCCAACGTCCTGACTTTC
TRBV7-2,-,-,TRBJ1-6,CASSLVAGSNSPLHF,TGTGCCAGCAGCTTAGTCGCCGGGAGTAATTCACCCCTCCACTTT
TRBV18,-,TRBD1,TRBJ2-1,CASSPPRDRGWNEQFF,TGTGCCAGCTCACCACCCCGGGACAGGGGCTGGAATGAGCAGTTCTTC
TRBV4-1,-,TRBD2,TRBJ2-1,CASSQEFPGLAGGDEQFF,TGCGCCAGCAGCCAAGAATTCCCGGGACTAGCGGGAGGGGATGAGCAGTTCTTC
TRBV7-3,-,-,TRBJ1-6,CASSLEANNSPLHF,TGTGCCAGCAGCTTAGAGGCTAACAATTCACCCCTCCACTTT
TRBV27,-,-,TRBJ2-7,CASKSYRVSEQYF,TGTGCCAGCAAAAGCTACAGGGTGTCCGAGCAGTACTTC
TRBV4-3,-,-,TRBJ1-3,CASSQDFMAGVGSSGNTIYF,TGCGCCAGCAGCCAAGATTTTATGGCGGGGGTCGGGAGCTCTGGAAACACCATATATTTT
TRBV12-3/TRBV12-4,-,-,TRBJ2-5,CASSQYQETQYF,TGTGCCAGCAGTCAGTACCAAGAGACCCAGTACTTC
TRBV12-3/TRBV12-4,-,-,TRBJ2-1,CASSLINEQFF,TGTGCCAGCAGTCTTATTAATGAGCAGTTCTTC
TRBV5-6,-,TRBD1,TRBJ2-3,CASSDRTGADTQYF,TGTGCCAGCAGCGACAGGACAGGGGCAGATACGCAGTATTTT
TRBV7-9,-,-,TRBJ1-1,CASSTQVNTEAFF,TGTGCCAGCAGCACGCAAGTGAACACTGAAGCTTTCTTT
TRBV18,few,-,TRBJ1-1,CASSRTTRGHTEAFF,TGTGCCAGCTCACGTACGACCCGGGGTCACACTGAAGCTTTCTTT
TRBV7-2,once,TRBD2,TRBJ2-7,CASSQGTSPTYEQYF,TGTGCCAGCAGCCAAGGGACTAGCCCGACCTACGAGCAGTACTTC
TRBV11-3,-,TRBD1,TRBJ2-5,CASSSRQGFGLGETQYF,TGTGCCAGCAGCTCGAGACAGGGGTTCGGCTTAGGGGAGACCCAGTACTTC
TRBV18,-,-,TRBJ2-3,CASSSRGGASTDTQYF,TGTGCCAGCTCATCCAGGGGAGGGGCGAGCACAGATACGCAGTATTTT
TRBV6-5,-,-,TRBJ1-1,CASSYNGKTEAFF,TGTGCCAGCAGTTACAATGGGAAGACTGAAGCTTTCTTT
TRBV2,-,-,TRBJ1-1,CASSQGGSHTEAFF,TGTGCCAGCAGTCAAGGGGGAAGCCACACTGAAGCTTTCTTT
TRBV3-1/TRBV3-2,-,-,TRBJ1-5,CASSQMLGSNQPQHF,TGTGCCAGCAGCCAAATGCTGGGTAGCAATCAGCCCCAGCATTTT
TRBV6-4,-,-,TRBJ1-1,CASRRQAESTEAFF,TGTGCCAGCAGACGACAGGCTGAGAGCACTGAAGCTTTCTTT
TRBV6-5,-,TRBD1,TRBJ2-2,CASGAGQGTGELFF,TGTGCCAGCGGGGCGGGACAGGGGACCGGGGAGCTGTTTTTT
TRBV6-5,-,TRBD2,TRBJ2-3,CATRRGLAGDTQYF,TGTGCCACCCGACGCGGACTAGCTGGAGATACGCAGTATTTT
TRBV10-3,-,-,TRBJ1-6,CAISQGGNSPLHF,TGTGCCATTTCACAGGGTGGGAATTCACCCCTCCACTTT
TRBV3-1/TRBV3-2,few,-,TRBJ2-7,CASSQTRVQQYF,TGTGCCAGCAGCCAGACTAGAGTTCAGCAGTACTTC
TRBV7-3,once,TRBD1,TRBJ1-1,CASSLSPQGAGTEAFF,TGTGCCAGCAGCCTCTCGCCACAGGGGGCCGGCACTGAAGCTTTCTTT
TRBV6-1,-,TRBD1,TRBJ2-7,CASSDGDSSYEQYF,TGTGCCAGCAGTGACGGGGACAGCTCCTACGAGCAGTACTTC
TRBV6-2/TRBV6-3,-,-,TRBJ1-5,CASSRTSGGTQPQHF,TGTGCCAGCAGTAGAACATCGGGGGGAACTCAGCCCCAGCATTTT